The 18 T cell receptor beta chains below come from one sample, sequenced in a study of T-cell memory formation after mild COVID-19. TCRdb re-analysed the 5' RACE reads in MiXCR, keeping a single row per CDR3 protein. The table records more than 150,000 distinct CDR3 sequences, roughly 20% of them present only once. Sequenced material: PBMCs or a T cell subset sorted from them (not recorded which). All receptors derive from a man in his late teens or twenties who had mild COVID-19 (a few samples of this study predate the infection). Cell type and time point are not known.

The chain couples TRBV7-2 to TRBJ2-3; 9 nucleotides match TRBD2. Trimming at V came to 2 bases and at J to 0 bases, leaving 3 bases not matched to a gene. The CDR3 runs 16 residues. The germline gives CDR1 SGHTA, CDR2 FQGNSA. CDR3: CASSLHSGGSTDTQYF. Written as DNA, the CDR3 is TGTGCCAGCAGCTTACATAGCGGGGGTAGCACAGATACGCAGTATTTT.

This clonotype was seen ten or more times. The V gene is TRBV6-5, the J gene TRBJ2-6; D not resolved. V was cut by 5 bases and J by 2 bases, with 7 bases left in between. The CDR3 covers 14 residues. From germline, CDR1 is MNHEY and CDR2 SVGAGI. CDR3 bases: TGTGCCAGCAGTGGTAGGGCTGGGGCCAACGTCCTGACTTTC. Translated: CASSGRAGANVLTF.

In its sample, this clonotype was seen many times. The J gene is TRBJ2-3, the V gene TRBV4-3; D unresolved. The germline gives CDR1 LGHNA, CDR2 YSLEER. Trimming left V 0 bases short and J 5 bases short, with 12 bases between. The CDR3 covers 15 residues. Here the CDR3 reads CASSQEGITRDTQYF. The CDR3 DNA follows: TGCGCCAGCAGCCAAGAGGGGATTACCAGAGATACGCAGTATTTT.

This chain uses TRBV7-2 with TRBJ2-3; possibly TRBD1 or TRBD2 for D (5 bases each). Germline CDR1 reads SGHTA; CDR2 reads FQGNSA. The CDR3 is 15 residues long. V was cut by 5 bases and J by 4 bases, with 16 bases left in between. CDR3 DNA: TGTGCCAGCAGCCTGGGACGGGCCCTAGCAGATACGCAGTATTTT. Its protein product is CASSLGRALADTQYF.

V is TRBV6-2 or TRBV6-3 and J is TRBJ2-1; maybe TRBD2 (7 bases). The germline gives CDR1 MNHEY, CDR2 SVGEGT. The ends were cut back, 9 bases at V and 5 bases at J, with 23 bases in the middle. The CDR3 runs 16 residues. CDR3 bases: TGTGCCAGTTCCCGAGGGGGGGCCATTGCTCACAATGAGCAGTTCTTC. Translation gives CASSRGGAIAHNEQFF.

The gene calls are TRBV12-3 or TRBV12-4 and TRBJ2-7, with D perhaps being TRBD1 or TRBD2 (5 bases each). This CDR3 has 13 amino acids. V gave up 0 bases and J gave up 11 bases, with 14 bases separating them. The CDR3 spells CASSLASAGTEYF. CDR3 nucleotides: TGTGCCAGCAGTTTAGCCTCGGCCGGGACGGAGTACTTC.

The chain joins TRBV5-1 to TRBJ1-1; 9 nucleotides align to TRBD1. The length of the CDR3 is 15 residues. The germline CDR1 and CDR2 sequences are SGHRS and YFSETQ. The V gene end was trimmed by 4 bases and the J gene end by 5 bases; junction bases not matched to a gene: 9. The CDR3 DNA reads TGCGCCAGCAGCCTCTGGACAGGGGCCTTGACTGAAGCTTTCTTT. Translated: CASSLWTGALTEAFF.

This clonotype was counted a few times. This chain uses TRBV7-2 with TRBJ2-2; D is undetermined. Trimming cost V 1 base and J 5 bases, with 5 bases left between them. The CDR3 runs to 13 residues. Germline assignment: CDR1 SGHTA and CDR2 FQGNSA. DNA for the CDR3: TGTGCCAGCAGCTTAGTCGAGACCGGGGAGCTGTTTTTT. It encodes CASSLVETGELFF.

This clonotype was observed a handful of times. The rearrangement joins TRBV5-1 to TRBJ1-2, with D perhaps matching TRBD1 (5 bases). Trimming shortened V by 2 bases and J by 2 bases, and 7 bases separated the two germline ends. CDR3 length equals 13 residues. CDR1 and CDR2 (germline): SGHRS, YFSETQ. The CDR3 is CASSFRDNYGYTF. DNA for the CDR3: TGCGCCAGCAGCTTCCGGGACAACTATGGCTACACCTTC.

The genes are TRBV20-1 and TRBJ1-6, with D perhaps matching TRBD1 (5 bases). The germline V and J ends were trimmed by 4 bases and 10 bases, with 14 bases remaining between them. The CDR3 totals 13 residues. Germline CDR1 DFQATT, CDR2 SNEGSKA (reference sequence). CDR3 region: CSAIRGRASPLHF. The DNA of the CDR3 is TGCAGTGCTATTCGGGGGAGGGCCTCACCCCTCCACTTT.

This sequence joins TRBV7-9 and TRBJ1-1, with no clear D. The CDR3 extends over 13 amino acids. Between the trimmed V and J ends, which lost 4 bases and 10 bases, there was a span of 16 bases. Germline V gene lookup returns CDR1 SEHNR and CDR2 FQNEAQ (reference sequence). CDR3 loop: CASSWPPYLRAFF. The CDR3, as DNA: TGTGCCAGCAGCTGGCCGCCTTACCTAAGAGCTTTCTTT.

This clonotype was detected a few times. CDR3 DNA: TGTGCCAGCAGTGGCGGGGGGACCGGGGAGCTGTTTTTT. Residues: CASSGGGTGELFF. V usage is TRBV28 and J usage is TRBJ2-2; 8 bases map to TRBD2. This CDR3 comprises 13 residues. The junction had 1 base not matched to a gene; V was cut back by 5 bases and J by 5 bases. Germline V lookup: CDR1 MDHEN, CDR2 SYDVKM. The variable domain in full, with the rest retrieved from reference TRBV28 and TRBJ2-2, is DVKVTQSSRYLVKRTGEKVFLECVQDMDHENMFWYRQDPGLGLRLIYFSYDVKMKEKGDIPEGYSVSREKKERFSLILESASTNQTSMYLCASSGGGTGELFFGEGSRLTVL.

This clonotype showed up just a few times. The rearrangement joins TRBV7-2 to TRBJ1-1; D gene uncertain. The CDR3 runs 15 residues. Germline V gives CDR1 SGHTA, CDR2 FQGNSA. Trimming removed 1 base at V and 1 base at J, with 10 bases between. CDR3 sequence: CASSLVLVGNTEAFF. CDR3 nucleotides: TGTGCCAGCAGCTTAGTTCTGGTTGGGAACACTGAAGCTTTCTTT.

Concerning this clonotype itself: Without the conserved terminal phenylalanine or tryptophan, this CDR3 likely stems from a read error. CDR3: CATSDGTASPTEAFS. CDR3 DNA sequence: TGTGCCACCAGTGATGGGACAGCTTCCCCCACTGAAGCTTTCTCT. The V gene is TRBV24-1, the J gene TRBJ1-1, with TRBD1 identical over 7 bases. The CDR3 sequence is 15 residues long. The germline V gene has CDR1 KGHDR and CDR2 SFDVKD. Trimming at V came to 3 bases and at J to 4 bases, leaving 7 bases not matched to a gene.

This sequence joins TRBV5-1 and TRBJ2-7; 7 nucleotides match TRBD2. Germline loops: CDR1 SGHRS, CDR2 YFSETQ. CDR3 size: 14 residues. The V gene end was trimmed by 5 bases and the J gene end by 2 bases; junction bases not matched to a gene: 7. The CDR3 is CASSILAETYEQYF. The CDR3 bases are TGCGCCAGCAGTATTCTAGCGGAAACCTACGAGCAGTACTTC. The entire variable domain, with the rest obtained from reference TRBV5-1 and TRBJ2-7, is as follows: KAGVTQTPRYLIKTRGQQVTLSCSPISGHRSVSWYQQTPGQGLQFLFEYFSETQRNKGNFPGRFSGRQFSNSRSEMNVSTLELGDSALYLCASSILAETYEQYFGPGTRLTVT.

This clonotype has more than one count but fewer than ten. The rearrangement joins TRBV18 to TRBJ2-1, with D unresolved. V lost 0 bases and J 2 bases, leaving 8 bases between the germline ends. Germline loops: CDR1 KGHSH, CDR2 LQKENI. The CDR3 length is 15 residues. The CDR3 sequence: CASSPPTYPYNEQFF. The CDR3 region has the DNA TGTGCCAGCTCACCACCGACGTACCCCTACAATGAGCAGTTCTTC. Full variable domain (outside the CDR3, taken from reference TRBV18 and TRBJ2-1): NAGVMQNPRHLVRRRGQEARLRCSPMKGHSHVYWYRQLPEEGLKFMVYLQKENIIDESGMPKERFSAEFPKEGPSILRIQQVVRGDSAAYFCASSPPTYPYNEQFFGPGTRLTVL.

This clonotype has only a few counts. The V call is TRBV7-9, the J call TRBJ1-1, with no clear D. The germline V gene encodes CDR1 SEHNR and CDR2 FQNEAQ (reference sequence). V was clipped by 5 bases and J by 1 base, with 14 bases between them. This CDR3 comprises 15 residues. The CDR3 spells CASSPHSQGNTEAFF. The CDR3 region has the DNA TGTGCCAGCAGCCCCCACTCCCAAGGGAACACTGAAGCTTTCTTT.

The table lists this clonotype with many counts. The chain has TRBV23-1 and TRBJ2-3; 8 positions match TRBD2. TRBV23-1 is an open reading frame whose function is uncertain. This CDR3 region has 15 residues. The junction had 4 bases not matched to a gene; V was cut back by 2 bases and J by 3 bases. The CDR3 sequence is CASSQGSGETDTQYF. The CDR3 DNA follows: TGCGCCAGCAGTCAAGGTAGCGGGGAGACAGATACGCAGTATTTT.